Following are 3 T cell receptor beta chains from one sample sequenced in a study of metastatic and nonmetastatic thyroid tumors. Ahead of thyroid surgery, no patient had received treatment of any kind. TCRdb re-clonotyped the PCR reads through MiXCR. The profile shows roughly 89,000 clones, around 12% of them singletons. The material sequenced was tumor tissue. These receptors were obtained from a female donor with papillary thyroid cancer or a benign thyroid nodule (not recorded which). Some clones in this sample may be carry-over from other donors' samples.

V gene TRBV20-1 combines with J gene TRBJ2-6, with unresolved D. CDR1 and CDR2 from the germline V gene are DFQATT and SNEGSKA (reference sequence). The V and J ends lost 1 base and 7 bases respectively, with 11 bases between them. This CDR3 region has 14 residues. The CDR3, as DNA: TGCAGTGCTAGAGGGGTGTCAGGTGCCAACGTCCTGACTTTC. Translation gives CSARGVSGANVLTF.

The sample holds many counts of this clone. Just one base apart from a much larger clone, this may be a read error. Additional DNA sequences in this sample encode the identical CDR3. The chain recombines TRBV12-3 or TRBV12-4 with TRBJ2-3; TRBD2 might be the D (6 bases). Deletions cut 7 bases from V and 1 base from J, with 15 bases between. This CDR3 contains 15 residues. The CDR3 nucleotides read TGTGCCAGCATGGAGGGAGGTCCCGGCACAGATACGCAGTATTTT. This gives the protein CASMEGGPGTDTQYF.

This clone was detected ten times or more. The chain recombines TRBV6-1 with TRBJ1-2, with unresolved D. The germline gives CDR1 MNHNS, CDR2 SASEGT. V was cut by 6 bases and J by 8 bases, with 16 bases left in between. The CDR3 is made up of 13 amino acids. CDR3 in amino acids: CASSPFEGTGYTF. CDR3 in DNA: TGTGCCAGCAGCCCTTTTGAGGGCACGGGCTACACCTTC.